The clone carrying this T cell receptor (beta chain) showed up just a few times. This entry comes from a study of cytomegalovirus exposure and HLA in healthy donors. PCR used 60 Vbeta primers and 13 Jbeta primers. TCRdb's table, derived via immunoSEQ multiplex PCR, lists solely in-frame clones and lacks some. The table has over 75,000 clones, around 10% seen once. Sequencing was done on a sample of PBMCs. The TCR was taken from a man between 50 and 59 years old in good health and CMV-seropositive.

The CDR3 DNA follows: TGTGCCAGCGCAGGGGAGAACACCGGGGAGCTGTTTTTT. This translates into CASAGENTGELFF. The chain recombines TRBV2 with TRBJ2-2; D possibly corresponds to TRBD1 (6 bases). CDR1 and CDR2 from the germline V gene are SNHLY and FYNNEI. The V end lost 8 bases, the J end lost 1 base, and 8 bases lay between the germline ends. This CDR3 has 13 amino acids.